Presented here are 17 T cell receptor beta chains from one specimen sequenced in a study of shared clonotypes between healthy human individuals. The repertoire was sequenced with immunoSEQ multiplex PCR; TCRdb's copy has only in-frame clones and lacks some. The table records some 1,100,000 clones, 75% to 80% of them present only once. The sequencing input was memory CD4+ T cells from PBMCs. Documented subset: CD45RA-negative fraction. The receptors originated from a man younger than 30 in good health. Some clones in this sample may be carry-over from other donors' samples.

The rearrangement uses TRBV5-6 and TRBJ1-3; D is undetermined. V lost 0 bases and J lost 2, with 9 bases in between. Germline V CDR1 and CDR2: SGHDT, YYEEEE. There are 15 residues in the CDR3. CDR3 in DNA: TGTGCCAGCAGCTTGGTTGGGAGTACTGGAAACACCATATATTTT. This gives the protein CASSLVGSTGNTIYF.

For the CDR3, the DNA is TGTGCCAGTAGTTTAGGGGGCCGCGGCTCCTACGAGCAGTACTTC. This translates into CASSLGGRGSYEQYF. This sequence joins TRBV19 and TRBJ2-7; 7 bases align to TRBD1. The CDR3 spans 15 residues. CDR1 is LNHDA and CDR2 is SQIVND in the germline V gene (reference sequence). V gave up 5 bases and J gave up 0 bases; unmatched junction bases: 7.

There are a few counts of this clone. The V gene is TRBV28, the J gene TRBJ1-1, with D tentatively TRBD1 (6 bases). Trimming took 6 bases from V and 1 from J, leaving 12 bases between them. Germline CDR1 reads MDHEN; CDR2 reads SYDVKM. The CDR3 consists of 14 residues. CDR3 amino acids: CASRVGGANTEAFF. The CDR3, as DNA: TGTGCCAGCAGGGTAGGGGGGGCGAACACTGAAGCTTTCTTT.

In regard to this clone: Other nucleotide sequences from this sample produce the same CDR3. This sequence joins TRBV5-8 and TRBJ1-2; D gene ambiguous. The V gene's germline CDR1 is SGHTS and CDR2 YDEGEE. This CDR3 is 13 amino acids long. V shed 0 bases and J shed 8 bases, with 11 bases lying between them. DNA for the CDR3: TGTGCCAGCAGCTTGGTTCCCGGAGGCGGCTACACCTTC. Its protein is CASSLVPGGGYTF.

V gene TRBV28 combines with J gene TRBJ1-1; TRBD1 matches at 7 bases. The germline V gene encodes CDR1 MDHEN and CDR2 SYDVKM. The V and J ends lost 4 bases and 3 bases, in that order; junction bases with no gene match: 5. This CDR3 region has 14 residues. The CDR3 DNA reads TGTGCCAGCAGTTCAGGGGGACAGTACACTGAAGCTTTCTTT. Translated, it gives CASSSGGQYTEAFF.

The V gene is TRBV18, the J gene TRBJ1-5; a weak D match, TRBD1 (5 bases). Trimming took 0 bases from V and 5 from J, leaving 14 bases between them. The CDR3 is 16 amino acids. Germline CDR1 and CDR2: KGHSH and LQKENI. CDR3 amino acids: CASSPPGPSRDQPQHF. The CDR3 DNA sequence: TGTGCCAGCTCACCACCGGGACCCTCCCGGGATCAGCCCCAGCATTTT.

The CDR3 region has the DNA TGTGCCAGCAGCTTAGCGGGGGGCTCATACTTCACCTACGAGCAGTACTTC. The encoded protein is CASSLAGGSYFTYEQYF. The chain employs TRBV7-2 and TRBJ2-7; tentatively, D is TRBD1 or TRBD2 (6 bases each). CDR1 and CDR2 from the germline V gene are SGHTA and FQGNSA. This CDR3 is 17 amino acids long. V lost 0 bases and J 2 bases, leaving 17 bases between the germline ends. Full variable domain (missing parts from reference TRBV7-2 and TRBJ2-7): GAGVSQSPSNKVTEKGKDVELRCDPISGHTALYWYRQSLGQGLEFLIYFQGNSAPDKSGLPSDRFSAERTGGSVSTLTIQRTQQEDSAVYLCASSLAGGSYFTYEQYFGPGTRLTVT.

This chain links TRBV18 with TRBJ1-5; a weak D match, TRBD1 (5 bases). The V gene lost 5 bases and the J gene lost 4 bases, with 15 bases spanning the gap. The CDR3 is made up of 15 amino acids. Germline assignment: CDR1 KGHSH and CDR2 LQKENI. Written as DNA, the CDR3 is TGTGCCAGCTCATCGTTGGACACGATTAATCAGCCCCAGCATTTT. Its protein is CASSSLDTINQPQHF.

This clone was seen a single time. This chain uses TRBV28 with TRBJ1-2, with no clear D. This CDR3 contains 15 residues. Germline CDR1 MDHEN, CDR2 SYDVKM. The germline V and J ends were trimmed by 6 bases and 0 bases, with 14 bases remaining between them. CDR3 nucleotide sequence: TGTGCCAGCAGGAACGGCGAGAGGGCTAACTATGGCTACACCTTC. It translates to CASRNGERANYGYTF.

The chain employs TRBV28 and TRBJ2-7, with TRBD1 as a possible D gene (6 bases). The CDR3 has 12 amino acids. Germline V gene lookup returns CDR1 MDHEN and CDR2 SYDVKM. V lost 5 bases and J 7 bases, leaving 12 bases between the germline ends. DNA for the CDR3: TGTGCCAGCAGTATAATTACAGGGGAGCAGTACTTC. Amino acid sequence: CASSIITGEQYF.

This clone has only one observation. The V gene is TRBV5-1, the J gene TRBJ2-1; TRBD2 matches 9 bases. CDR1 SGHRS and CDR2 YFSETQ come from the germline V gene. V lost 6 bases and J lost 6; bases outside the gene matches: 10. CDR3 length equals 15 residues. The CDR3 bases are TGCGCCAGCAAGGAGGGTAGCGGGAGTGGCAATGAGCAGTTCTTC. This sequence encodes CASKEGSGSGNEQFF.

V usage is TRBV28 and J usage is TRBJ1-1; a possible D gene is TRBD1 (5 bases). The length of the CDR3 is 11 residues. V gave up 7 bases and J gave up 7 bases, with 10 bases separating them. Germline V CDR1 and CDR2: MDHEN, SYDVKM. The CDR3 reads CASTEGNEAFF. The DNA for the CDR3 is TGTGCCAGCACCGAGGGGAATGAAGCTTTCTTT.

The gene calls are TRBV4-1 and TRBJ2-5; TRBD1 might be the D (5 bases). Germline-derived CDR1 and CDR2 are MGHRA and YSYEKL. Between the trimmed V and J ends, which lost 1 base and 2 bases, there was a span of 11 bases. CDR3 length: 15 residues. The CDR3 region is CASSQVGAAQETQYF. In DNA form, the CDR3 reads TGCGCCAGCAGCCAAGTTGGGGCAGCACAAGAGACCCAGTACTTC.

CDR3 sequence reads: CAWSPAGRNRVETQYF. As DNA, the CDR3 is TGTGCCTGGAGTCCCGCCGGGCGCAACCGGGTAGAGACCCAGTACTTC. The rearrangement joins TRBV30 to TRBJ2-5, with D unresolved. The CDR3 runs to 16 residues. Trimming left V 2 bases short and J 4 bases short, with 20 bases between. Germline V gene sequence: CDR1 GTSNPN, CDR2 SVGIG (reference sequence).

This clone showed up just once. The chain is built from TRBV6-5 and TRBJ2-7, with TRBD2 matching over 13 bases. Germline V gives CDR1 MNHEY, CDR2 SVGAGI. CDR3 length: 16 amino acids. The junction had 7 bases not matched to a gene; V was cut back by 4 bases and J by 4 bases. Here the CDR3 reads CASSSRTSGSFYEQYF. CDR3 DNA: TGTGCCAGCAGTTCCCGGACTAGCGGGAGTTTTTACGAGCAGTACTTC.

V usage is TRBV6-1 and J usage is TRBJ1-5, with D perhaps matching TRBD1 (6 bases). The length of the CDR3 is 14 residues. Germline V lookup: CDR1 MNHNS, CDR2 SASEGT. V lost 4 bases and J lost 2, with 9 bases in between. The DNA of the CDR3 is TGTGCCAGCAGTGGATGGACAGGCAATCAGCCCCAGCATTTT. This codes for CASSGWTGNQPQHF.

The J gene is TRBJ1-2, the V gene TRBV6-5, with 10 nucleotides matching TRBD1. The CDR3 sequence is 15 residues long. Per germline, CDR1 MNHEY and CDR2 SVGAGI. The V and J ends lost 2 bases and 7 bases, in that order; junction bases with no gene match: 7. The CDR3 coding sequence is TGTGCCAGCAGTTACACGGGGACAGGGGTGGGTGGCTACACCTTC. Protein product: CASSYTGTGVGGYTF.